The entry below describes one TCR beta chain. Its target is not known. The data were obtained in a study of T cell responses to AZD1222 COVID-19 vaccine. The repertoire was sequenced with immunoSEQ multiplex PCR; TCRdb's copy has only in-frame clones and lacks some. The table has some 150,000 clones, about 90% seen once; the top ten hold 4.5% to 6.5%. The germline CDR1 and CDR2 sequences are ENHRY and SYGVKD. The CDR3 has 17 residues. With V trimmed by 4 bases and J by 4 bases, 11 bases remained unmatched. Study-level results: Elevations in Spike-specific TCR breadth and depth followed administration of two AZD1222 doses. In a largely white British group with more females than males, clonal diversity was possibly underestimated.

The chain employs TRBV10-3 and TRBJ2-5; 11 positions agree with TRBD2. The clonotype comes from an adult in good health. The specimen was peripheral blood, collected on day 0 of AZD1222 vaccination. The chain's CDR3 is CAISAGLAGRAGETQYF. CDR3 coding DNA: TGTGCCATCAGTGCAGGACTAGCGGGCCGGGCGGGAGAGACCCAGTACTTC.